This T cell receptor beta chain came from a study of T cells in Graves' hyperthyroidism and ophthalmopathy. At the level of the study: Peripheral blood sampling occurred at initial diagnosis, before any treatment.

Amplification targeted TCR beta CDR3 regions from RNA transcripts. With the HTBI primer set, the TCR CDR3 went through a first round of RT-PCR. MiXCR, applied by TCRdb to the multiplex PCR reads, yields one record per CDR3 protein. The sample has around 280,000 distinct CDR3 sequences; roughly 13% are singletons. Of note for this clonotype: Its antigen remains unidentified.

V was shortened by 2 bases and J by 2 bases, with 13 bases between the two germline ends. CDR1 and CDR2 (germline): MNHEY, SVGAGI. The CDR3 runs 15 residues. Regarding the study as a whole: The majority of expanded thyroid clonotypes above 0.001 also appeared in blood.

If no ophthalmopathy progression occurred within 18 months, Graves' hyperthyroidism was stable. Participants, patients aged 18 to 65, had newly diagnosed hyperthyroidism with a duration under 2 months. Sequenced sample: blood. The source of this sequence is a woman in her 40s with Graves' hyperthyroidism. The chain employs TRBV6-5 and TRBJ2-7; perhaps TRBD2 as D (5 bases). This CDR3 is CASSYDGLLPYEQYF. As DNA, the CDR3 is TGTGCCAGCAGTTACGACGGACTCTTACCCTACGAGCAGTACTTC.